A selection of T cell receptor beta chains follows, all from one sample in a study of blood T cell repertoires in COVID-19. Libraries were prepared by immunoSEQ multiplex PCR; TCRdb keeps only in-frame clonotypes and omits some of them. The table records 300,000 or so clones, about 90% of them present only once. Material: PBMCs or T cells enriched from blood (not recorded which). The receptors were sampled from a woman aged 25 to 45 who had recovered from COVID-19. Both conserved end residues are part of each CDR3. A D gene is named only where the DNA matches it firmly.

D gene | J gene | V gene | CDR3 protein
NA | TRBJ2-1 | TRBV4-1 | CASSQFTNEQFF
NA | TRBJ1-2 | TRBV18 | CASSPPGQHSYGYTF
NA | TRBJ1-2 | TRBV5-4 | CASSARGTGYTF
TRBD1 | TRBJ1-5 | TRBV7-8 | CASSLGSGGANQPQHF
NA | TRBJ1-1 | TRBV10-1 | CASSFPGEGTEAFF
NA | TRBJ2-7 | TRBV5-4 | CASSLAADYEQYF
NA | TRBJ1-3 | TRBV6-5 | CASSYSIQGSGNTIYF
NA | TRBJ2-7 | TRBV5-6 | CASSETVRTYEQYF
TRBD1 | TRBJ1-1 | TRBV5-1 | CASSLREGAQNTEAFF
NA | TRBJ1-1 | TRBV5-1 | CASFGDTYSEAFF
NA | TRBJ1-3 | TRBV6-5 | CASVTGPGNTIYF
NA | TRBJ2-7 | TRBV28 | CASSPPSTYEQYF
TRBD1 | TRBJ1-1 | TRBV5-4 | CASNSRGQQNTEAFF